Below, 13 T cell receptor beta chains from the same sample are listed, as sequenced in a study of cytomegalovirus exposure and HLA in healthy donors. The PCR made use of 60 Vbeta and 13 Jbeta primers. Libraries were prepared by immunoSEQ multiplex PCR; TCRdb keeps only in-frame clonotypes and omits some of them. The sample consists of about 160,000 clones, about 80% of them appearing once. The sample was PBMCs. The receptors stem from a man aged 45 to 65 in good health and CMV-seropositive.

In this sample, this clone turned up a few times. V is TRBV7-2 and J is TRBJ2-7; TRBD1 agrees at 11 bases. V lost 0 bases to trimming and J lost 2 bases; unmatched junction nucleotides: 0. CDR1 and CDR2 from the germline V gene are SGHTA and FQGNSA. The CDR3 extends over 15 amino acids. The CDR3 spells CASSLAGQGAYEQYF. The CDR3 DNA reads as TGTGCCAGCAGCTTAGCGGGACAGGGGGCCTACGAGCAGTACTTC.

The chain couples TRBV10-2 to TRBJ1-1; a possible D gene is TRBD1 (5 bases). The CDR3 loop spans 11 amino acids. With 5 bases removed from V and 7 bases from J, the gap between germline ends came to 8 bases. Germline CDR1 WSHSY, CDR2 SAAADI. The CDR3 bases are TGCGCCAGCAGTCGACAGCGTGAAGCTTTCTTT. It yields the protein CASSRQREAFF.

This clone was detected once. The chain employs TRBV5-1 and TRBJ2-7; possible D gene TRBD1, 5 bases. V lost 0 bases, J lost 3 bases, and 10 bases lay in between. This CDR3 comprises 14 residues. Germline values: CDR1 SGHRS, CDR2 YFSETQ. The CDR3 sequence is CASSLGQNYYEQYF. CDR3 DNA: TGCGCCAGCAGCTTGGGACAGAACTACTACGAGCAGTACTTC.

Remarks on this clone: One end of the junction does not line up with germline, which may come from a read error. This chain links TRBV30 with TRBJ2-1, with 7 bases that match TRBD2. CDR1 is GTSNPN and CDR2 is SVGIG in the germline V gene (reference sequence). CDR3 length equals 15 residues. CDR3 in amino acids: CAWSRRGSSYNEQLF. DNA of the CDR3: TGTGCCTGGAGTCGGCGGGGGAGCTCCTACAATGAGCAGCTCTTC.

J is TRBJ1-5 and V is TRBV2; a possible D gene is TRBD1 (5 bases). From germline, CDR1 is SNHLY and CDR2 FYNNEI. Trimming shortened V by 8 bases and J by 9 bases, and 17 bases separated the two germline ends. The CDR3 is made up of 13 amino acids. The CDR3 DNA is TGTGCCAGCCGAGACAGACGCAGGATGCCCCAGCATTTT. Its protein product is CASRDRRRMPQHF.

The chain carries TRBV10-3 and TRBJ2-2; unclear D gene. Germline V lookup: CDR1 ENHRY, CDR2 SYGVKD. The V end was cut by 3 bases, the J end by 3 bases, with 14 bases between. The length of the CDR3 is 16 residues. The DNA of the CDR3 is TGTGCCATCAGTGAAATTTCCTCAGGCGACACCGGGGAGCTGTTTTTT. Its translation: CAISEISSGDTGELFF.

V and J are TRBV4-3 and TRBJ1-5, with 8 nucleotides matching TRBD1. CDR3 length: 15 amino acids. CDR1 LGHNA and CDR2 YSLEER come from the germline V gene. V shed 4 bases and J 6 bases; nucleotides not matched to a gene: 8. Here the CDR3 DNA reads TGCGCCAGCAGCCCGGAGCAGGGGGCGTTTCAGCCCCAGCATTTT. As protein: CASSPEQGAFQPQHF.

The CDR3 DNA reads TGTGCCAGCAGTTTAATCCCCCGGACAGGGAGGCAGCCCCAGCATTTT. It translates to CASSLIPRTGRQPQHF. The chain carries TRBV27 and TRBJ1-5, with TRBD1 matching 8 bases. Germline CDR1 is MNHEY and CDR2 is SMNVEV (reference sequence). V was pared by 2 bases and J by 7 bases, with 10 bases of the junction left unmatched. This CDR3 spans 16 amino acids.

The chain has TRBV6-5 and TRBJ1-1, with D perhaps TRBD1 (5 bases). The CDR3 contains 14 residues. Trimming cost V 2 bases and J 5 bases, with 12 bases left between them. Germline V gene lookup returns CDR1 MNHEY and CDR2 SVGAGI. The CDR3 is CASSYVDSRTEAFF. For the CDR3, the DNA is TGTGCCAGCAGTTACGTCGACAGTAGGACTGAAGCTTTCTTT.

The chain employs TRBV2 and TRBJ2-4, with D perhaps TRBD2 (6 bases). This CDR3 region has 14 residues. Germline loops: CDR1 SNHLY, CDR2 FYNNEI. Trimming took off 3 bases at V and 0 bases at J, with 6 bases between the two ends. CDR3 nucleotides: TGTGCCAGCAGTGAGGGACTAGCCAAAAACATTCAGTACTTC. Its translation: CASSEGLAKNIQYF.

J is TRBJ1-4 and V is TRBV5-5, with D maybe TRBD1 (5 bases). CDR1 is SGHKS, CDR2 YYEKEE, per germline (reference sequence). This CDR3 region has 16 residues. V lost 4 bases and J lost 3, with 16 bases in between. This CDR3 reads CASSPRHDSSNEKLFF. The CDR3 DNA reads TGTGCCAGCAGCCCGAGACATGACAGCTCTAATGAAAAACTGTTTTTT. Combining the CDR3 with reference TRBV5-5 and TRBJ1-4 gives the whole variable domain DAGVTQSPTHLIKTRGQQVTLRCSPISGHKSVSWYQQVLGQGPQFIFQYYEKEERGRGNFPDRFSARQFPNYSSELNVNALLLGDSALYLCASSPRHDSSNEKLFFGSGTQLSVL.

This clone has just a few counts. This chain uses TRBV14 with TRBJ1-1; D remains ambiguous. Germline loops: CDR1 SGHDN, CDR2 FVKESK. Trimming shortened V by 0 bases and J by 3 bases, and 2 bases separated the two germline ends. This CDR3 has 12 residues. The CDR3 protein is CASSQDYTEAFF. In DNA form, the CDR3 reads TGTGCCAGCAGCCAAGACTACACTGAAGCTTTCTTT.

J is TRBJ2-7 and V is TRBV28, with 7 positions matching TRBD2. CDR3 size: 16 residues. V was pared by 2 bases and J by 7 bases, with 14 bases of the junction left unmatched. CDR1 and CDR2 from the germline V gene are MDHEN and SYDVKM. The CDR3 DNA reads as TGTGCCAGCAGTTTAGAGTTCACGGGGGGTGCGGAGGAGCAGTACTTC. It specifies CASSLEFTGGAEEQYF. The full variable domain, its missing parts supplied by reference TRBV28 and TRBJ2-7, is DVKVTQSSRYLVKRTGEKVFLECVQDMDHENMFWYRQDPGLGLRLIYFSYDVKMKEKGDIPEGYSVSREKKERFSLILESASTNQTSMYLCASSLEFTGGAEEQYFGPGTRLTVT.